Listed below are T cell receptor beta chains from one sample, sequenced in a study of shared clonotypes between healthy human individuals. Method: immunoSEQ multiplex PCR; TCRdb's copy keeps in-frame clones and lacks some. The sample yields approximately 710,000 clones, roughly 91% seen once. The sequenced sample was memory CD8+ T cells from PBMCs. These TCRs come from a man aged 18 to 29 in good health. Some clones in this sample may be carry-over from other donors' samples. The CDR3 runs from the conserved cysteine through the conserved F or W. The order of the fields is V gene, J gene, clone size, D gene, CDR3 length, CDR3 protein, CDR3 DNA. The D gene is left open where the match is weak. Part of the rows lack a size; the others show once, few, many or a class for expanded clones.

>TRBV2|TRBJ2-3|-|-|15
CASSGVGGRTDTQYF
TGTGCCAGCAGCGGCGTGGGGGGTCGCACAGATACGCAGTATTTT
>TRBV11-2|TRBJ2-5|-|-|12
CASRLGAETQYF
TGTGCCAGCAGGCTTGGGGCGGAGACCCAGTACTTC
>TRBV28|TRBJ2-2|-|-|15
CATMVELSNTGELFF
TGTGCCACCATGGTGGAGCTTTCGAACACCGGGGAGCTGTTTTTT
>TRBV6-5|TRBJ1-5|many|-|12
CATRRGNQPQHF
TGTGCCACCAGAAGGGGCAATCAGCCCCAGCATTTT
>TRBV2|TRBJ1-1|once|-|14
CASSRTDYTNEAFF
TGTGCCAGCTCGCGGACAGATTATACAAATGAAGCTTTCTTT
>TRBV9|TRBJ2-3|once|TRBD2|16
CASSPGTSGSTDTQYF
TGTGCCAGCAGCCCCGGGACTAGCGGGAGCACAGATACGCAGTATTTT
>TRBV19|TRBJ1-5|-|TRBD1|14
CASSTTGLNQPQHF
TGTGCCAGTAGTACGACAGGGCTCAATCAGCCCCAGCATTTT
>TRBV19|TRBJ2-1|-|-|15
CASSIVLARYNEQFF
TGTGCCAGTAGTATCGTTCTAGCGAGGTACAATGAGCAGTTCTTC
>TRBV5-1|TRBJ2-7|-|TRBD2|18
CASSLAALAGGTRYEQYF
TGCGCCAGCAGCTTGGCCGCTCTAGCGGGAGGGACTCGGTACGAGCAGTACTTC
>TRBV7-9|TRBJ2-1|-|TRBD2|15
CASSLDRTSALGWFF
TGTGCCAGCAGCTTAGATAGGACTAGCGCTCTAGGGTGGTTCTTC
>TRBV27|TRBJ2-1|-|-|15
CASSPPSGIRNEQFF
TGTGCCAGCAGTCCCCCAAGCGGAATCCGCAATGAGCAGTTCTTC
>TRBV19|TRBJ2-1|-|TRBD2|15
CASSSTSGRWNEQFF
TGTGCCAGTAGTAGTACTAGCGGGAGATGGAATGAGCAGTTCTTC
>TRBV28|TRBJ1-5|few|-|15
CASRRGSTVSQPQHF
TGTGCCAGCAGACGTGGGTCCACGGTCAGTCAGCCCCAGCATTTT
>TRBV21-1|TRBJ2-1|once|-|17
CASSKGLAEISYNEQFF
TGTGCCAGCAGCAAAGGATTAGCGGAGATTTCCTACAATGAGCAGTTCTTC
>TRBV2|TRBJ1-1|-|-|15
CASSVSGHLNTEAFF
TGTGCCAGCAGTGTTTCCGGACACCTGAACACTGAAGCTTTCTTT
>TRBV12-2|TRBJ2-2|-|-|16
CASRLARVGDTGELFF
TGTGCAAGTCGCTTAGCGAGGGTCGGAGACACCGGGGAGCTGTTTTTT
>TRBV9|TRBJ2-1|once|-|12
CASSPPNNEQFF
TGTGCCAGCAGCCCCCCGAACAATGAGCAGTTCTTC
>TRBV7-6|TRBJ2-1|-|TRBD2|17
CASSLIRSGTPYNEQFF
TGTGCCAGCAGCTTAATTAGGAGCGGGACCCCCTACAATGAGCAGTTCTTC
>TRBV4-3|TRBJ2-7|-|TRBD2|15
CASSQAATSVYEQYF
TGCGCCAGCAGCCAAGCTGCGACTAGCGTCTACGAGCAGTACTTC
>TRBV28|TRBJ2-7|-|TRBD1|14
CASTEDRGSLEQYF
TGTGCCAGCACTGAAGACAGGGGGTCCCTCGAGCAGTACTTC
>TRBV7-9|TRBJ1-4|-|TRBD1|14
CASRSGTVGEKLFF
TGTGCCAGCAGGTCCGGGACAGTAGGAGAAAAACTGTTTTTT
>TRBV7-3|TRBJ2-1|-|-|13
CASSLAGGNEQFF
TGTGCCAGCAGCTTGGCGGGCGGCAATGAGCAGTTCTTC
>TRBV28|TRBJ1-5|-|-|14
CASSPQMSNQPQHF
TGTGCCAGCAGCCCTCAGATGAGCAATCAGCCCCAGCATTTT
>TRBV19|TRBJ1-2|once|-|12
CASKAGFLGYTF
TGTGCCAGTAAGGCAGGATTCTTGGGCTACACCTTC
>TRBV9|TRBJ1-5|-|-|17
CASSVASTAYSNQPQHF
TGTGCCAGCAGCGTAGCTTCGACAGCTTATAGCAATCAGCCCCAGCATTTT
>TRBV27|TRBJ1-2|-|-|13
CASSPLVSYGYTF
TGTGCCAGCAGTCCCCTGGTCAGCTATGGCTACACCTTC
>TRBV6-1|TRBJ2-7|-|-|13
CASREGSSYEQYF
TGTGCCAGCAGAGAGGGGAGCTCCTACGAGCAGTACTTC
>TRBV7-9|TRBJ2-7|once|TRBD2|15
CASSLDAGARYEQYF
TGTGCCAGCAGCTTGGATGCGGGAGCAAGGTACGAGCAGTACTTC
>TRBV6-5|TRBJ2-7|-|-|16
CASSSLERGVVYEQYF
TGTGCCAGCAGTTCCCTTGAGAGGGGCGTTGTCTACGAGCAGTACTTC
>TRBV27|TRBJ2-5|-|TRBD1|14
CASSPLDRVGTQYF
TGTGCCAGCAGTCCCCTGGACAGGGTCGGGACCCAGTACTTC
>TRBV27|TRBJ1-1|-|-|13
CASSLEGVNEAFF
TGTGCCAGCAGTTTAGAGGGGGTCAATGAAGCTTTCTTT
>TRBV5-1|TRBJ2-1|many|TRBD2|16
CASSLEWLAGTNEQFF
TGCGCCAGCAGCTTGGAGTGGCTAGCGGGAACCAATGAGCAGTTCTTC
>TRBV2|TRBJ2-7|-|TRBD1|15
CAYSGRTGPSYEQYF
TGTGCCTACTCGGGTCGGACAGGGCCCTCCTACGAGCAGTACTTC
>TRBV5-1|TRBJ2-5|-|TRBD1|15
CASSIIPTGGYEQYF
TGCGCCAGCAGCATAATACCGACAGGGGGTTATGAGCAGTACTTC
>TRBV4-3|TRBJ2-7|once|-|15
CASSQEQGTKHEQYF
TGCGCCAGCAGCCAAGAGCAGGGGACTAAGCACGAGCAGTACTTC
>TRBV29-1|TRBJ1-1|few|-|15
CSVRPEGHMNTEAFF
TGCAGCGTTCGGCCCGAGGGTCACATGAACACTGAAGCTTTCTTT
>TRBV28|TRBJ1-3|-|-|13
CASRVGTGNTIYF
TGTGCCAGCAGAGTAGGGACTGGAAACACCATATATTTT
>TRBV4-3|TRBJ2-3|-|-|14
CASSQGTTADTQYF
TGCGCCAGCAGCCAAGGGACTACCGCAGATACGCAGTATTTT
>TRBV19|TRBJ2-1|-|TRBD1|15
CASSIDRGSYNEQFF
TGTGCCAGTAGCATAGACAGGGGCTCCTACAATGAGCAGTTCTTC
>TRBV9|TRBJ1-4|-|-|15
CASSAGGLSWEKLFF
TGTGCCAGCAGCGCGGGGGGCCTCTCCTGGGAAAAACTGTTTTTT
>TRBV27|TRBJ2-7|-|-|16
CASSLSPGTGVYEQYF
TGTGCCAGCAGTTTATCTCCAGGGACCGGGGTCTACGAGCAGTACTTC
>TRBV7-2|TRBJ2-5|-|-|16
CASSVGRRREQETQYF
TGTGCCAGCAGCGTAGGCCGTAGGCGAGAACAAGAGACCCAGTACTTC
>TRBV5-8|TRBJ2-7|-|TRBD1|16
CASSLGAWDRDHEQYF
TGTGCCAGCAGCTTGGGCGCGTGGGACAGGGATCACGAGCAGTACTTC
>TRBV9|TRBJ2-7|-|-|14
CASSGRSGPYEQYF
TGTGCCAGCAGCGGACGCTCAGGGCCCTACGAGCAGTACTTC
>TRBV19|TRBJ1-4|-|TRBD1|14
CASGWTGENEKLFF
TGTGCCAGTGGATGGACAGGAGAAAATGAAAAACTGTTTTTT
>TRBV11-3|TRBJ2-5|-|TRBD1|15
CASSKRQGSAETQYF
TGTGCCAGCAGCAAACGACAGGGTTCGGCGGAGACCCAGTACTTC